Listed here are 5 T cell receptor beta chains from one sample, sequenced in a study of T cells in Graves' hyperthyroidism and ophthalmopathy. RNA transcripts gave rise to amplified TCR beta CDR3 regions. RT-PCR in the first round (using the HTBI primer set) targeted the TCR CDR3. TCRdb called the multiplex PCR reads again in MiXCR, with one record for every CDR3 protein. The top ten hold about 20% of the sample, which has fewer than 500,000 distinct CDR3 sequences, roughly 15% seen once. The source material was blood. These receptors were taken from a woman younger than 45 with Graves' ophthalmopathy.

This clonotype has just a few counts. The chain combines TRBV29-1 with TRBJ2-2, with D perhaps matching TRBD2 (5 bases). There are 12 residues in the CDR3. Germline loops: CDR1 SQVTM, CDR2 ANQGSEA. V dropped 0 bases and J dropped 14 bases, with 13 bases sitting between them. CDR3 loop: CSVEDGLVDLFF. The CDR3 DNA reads TGCAGCGTTGAAGATGGACTCGTGGATCTGTTTTTT.

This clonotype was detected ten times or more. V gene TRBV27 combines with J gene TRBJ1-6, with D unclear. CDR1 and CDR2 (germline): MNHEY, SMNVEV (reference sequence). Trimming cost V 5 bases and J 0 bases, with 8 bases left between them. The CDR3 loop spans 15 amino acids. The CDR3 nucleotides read TGTGCCAGCAGTCCCCGGAGCTCCTATAATTCACCCCTCCACTTT. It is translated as CASSPRSSYNSPLHF.

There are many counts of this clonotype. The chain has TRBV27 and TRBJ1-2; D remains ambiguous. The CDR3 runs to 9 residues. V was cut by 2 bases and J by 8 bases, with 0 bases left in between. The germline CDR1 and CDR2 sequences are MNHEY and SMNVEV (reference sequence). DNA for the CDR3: TGTGCCAGCAGTTTAGGCTACACCTTC. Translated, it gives CASSLGYTF.

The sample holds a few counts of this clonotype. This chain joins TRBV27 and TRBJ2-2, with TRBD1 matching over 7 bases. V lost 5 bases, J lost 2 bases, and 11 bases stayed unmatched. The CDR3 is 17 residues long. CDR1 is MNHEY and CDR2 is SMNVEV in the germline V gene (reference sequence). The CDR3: CASSPPLGTVNTGELFF. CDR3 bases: TGTGCCAGCAGTCCCCCGCTCGGGACAGTAAACACCGGGGAGCTGTTTTTT.

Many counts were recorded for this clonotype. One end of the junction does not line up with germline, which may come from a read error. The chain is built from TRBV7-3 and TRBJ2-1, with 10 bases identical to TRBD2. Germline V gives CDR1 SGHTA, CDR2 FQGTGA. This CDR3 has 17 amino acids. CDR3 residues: CANSPQRGGPGYNEQFF. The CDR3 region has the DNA TGTGCCAACAGCCCGCAGCGGGGGGGCCCTGGGTACAATGAGCAGTTCTTC.